The T cell receptor beta chain under discussion was sequenced for a study of blood T cells in healthy people across ages (dated by TCRdb to the mid-2010s). For context, the study as a whole: Template switching captured roughly one uniquely barcoded TCR beta cDNA molecule per two T cells in model experiments. To track age-related changes in TCR beta repertoire diversity, the study relied on deep sequencing normalized with unique cDNA molecular identifiers. The donors were split into four age groups: young (average around 15 years), middle-aged (over 35), aged (more than 60) and long-lived (roughly 77). To avoid experimental bias, donors of different ages were randomly spread across the sequencing lanes. The study analyzed two additional independent replicas of 1 million unique cDNA reads from the same blood draw for two donors, one aged 18 to 30 and one aged 80 or older.

Systemically healthy Caucasian individuals from Russia, 39 in total and aged 6 to 90 years, were included as donors. Approximately 9.3 milliliters of peripheral blood were drawn from each donor into EDTA-treated Vacutainer tubes. PBMCs were isolated by Ficoll-Paque density-gradient centrifugation, with at least 7 million obtained per sample. Total RNA, at least 5.5 micrograms per sample, was extracted from PBMCs with Trizol reagent. For every donor, an aliquot of PBMCs went through flow cytometry to measure the percentages of naive CD45RAhigh/CD27high T cells. CDR1 and CDR2 were assigned from the germline V gene (reference sequence) as LNHNV and YYDKDF. Inclusive of the bounding cysteine and phenylalanine, the CDR3 is 15 residues long. Only the CDR3 DNA stays, 45 bases, in frame from base 1. V is shortened by 0 bases, J by 4 bases, and the region joining them spans 10 bases. The investigation overall reported the following: Compared with the aged group, more naive CD4+ T cells, fewer expanded clones and increased TCR diversity were shown by the long-lived group, suggesting age selection. A strong correlation was found between observed TCR beta diversity and the percentage of naive T cells measured by flow cytometry. Because profiling used bulk unsorted PBMCs, naive and antigen-experienced compartments could not be compared conclusively. Estimates of total diversity based on one million sequenced T cells were regarded as lower bounds and as underestimates. The CMV infection status of donors was not known, potentially confounding age-related changes in expanded clonotypes. As age increased, observed TCR beta diversity per million T cells dropped in a roughly linear way, and a significant reduction was already evident by age 40.

Library method: 5' RACE. Sequencing used an Illumina HiSeq 2500. A second PCR of 7 to 11 cycles was performed with a sample-barcoded 5' primer and a J-beta primer mix. Each TCR beta cDNA molecule received a unique molecular identifier from a template-switch 5' adaptor carrying 12 random nucleotides. Each sample yielded at least 2.5 million CDR3-containing paired-end reads. First-strand cDNA was synthesized from all RNA with the Mint cDNA synthesis kit, primed by a TRBC-specific oligonucleotide. All cDNA was treated with uracil-DNA glycosylase and then went through a first 18-cycle PCR with the universal primers M1SS and BC2_uni_R. Per the authors' processing: For normalization, 1 million high-quality reads were randomly selected from each sample, with every read carrying a distinct molecular identifier. Reads with shared molecular identifiers were discarded instead of being binned into consensus sequences. MiTCR, set to a Q25 quality threshold and the strictest error-elimination algorithm, was used for CDR3 identification, clonotype clustering and error correction. A nonparametric unseen species model using Euler transformation provided a lower-bound estimate of total TCR beta diversity. TCRdb reran the public reads through fastp at Q25 and MiXCR, keeping productive beta chains. Each record represents a unique CDR3 protein, reported with the most common genes and DNA among its rows. For this entry, the V and J calls and clone size follow TCRdb and not the study's own pipeline. The sample contains 870,000 or so distinct CDR3 sequences, under 35% of them found a single time. The ten biggest clones cover roughly 17% of the sample.

Comments on this clonotype: Its antigen is still unknown. One base away there is no much larger clone; base qualities are not given.

This TCR came from an elderly woman in good health. Material for sequencing was blood. The rearranged chain carries TRBV15 and TRBJ2-1, with the D gene not confidently named. The nucleotides are TGTGCCACCAGCAGAGAACTGGAATCTTACAATGAGCAGTTCTTC. This sequence encodes CATSRELESYNEQFF.